These 19 T cell receptor beta chains were sequenced from one sample in a study of T cells after yellow fever vaccination. TCRdb independently ran MiXCR on the 5' RACE reads; one entry per CDR3 protein. The data hold 300,000 to 400,000 distinct CDR3 sequences, with approximately 3.9% observed a single time. The material was PBMCs, obtained 5 days after the yellow fever booster vaccination. Every receptor here comes from a man between 18 and 35 years old who received the YFV17D yellow fever vaccine.

V and J are TRBV7-8 and TRBJ1-1; D not certain. CDR3 length equals 12 residues. V dropped 11 bases and J dropped 1 base, with 11 bases sitting between them. The germline gives CDR1 SGHVS, CDR2 FQNEAQ. CDR3 bases: TGTGCCGTATCAGAACAGAACACTGAAGCTTTCTTT. Translating it yields CAVSEQNTEAFF.

This clonotype was observed a handful of times. The rearrangement uses TRBV20-1 and TRBJ1-3; D is unclear. This CDR3 has 16 amino acids. V was clipped by 3 bases and J by 4 bases, with 19 bases between them. Germline lookup yields CDR1 DFQATT and CDR2 SNEGSKA (reference sequence). DNA for the CDR3: TGCAGTGCTAGGGTCGGCCCACGTTTCGGGGGAAACACCATATATTTT. It is translated as CSARVGPRFGGNTIYF.

The rearrangement links TRBV6-2 or TRBV6-3 to TRBJ2-7; weak D call: TRBD1 (5 bases). CDR1 and CDR2 (germline): MNHEY, SVGEGT. V was cut by 5 bases and J by 3 bases, with 14 bases left in between. This CDR3 is built from 14 residues. CDR3 residues: CASSQRQKNYEQYV. DNA of the CDR3: TGTGCCAGCAGTCAGCGACAGAAGAACTACGAGCAGTACGTC.

The chain has TRBV7-9 and TRBJ1-2, with 10 positions matching TRBD1. The length of the CDR3 is 15 residues. Germline CDR1 reads SEHNR; CDR2 reads FQNEAQ (reference sequence). After removal of 1 base from V and 6 bases from J, the junction contained 5 bases not matched to a gene. This CDR3 is CASSLGTGGVDGYTF. CDR3 DNA sequence: TGTGCCAGCAGCTTAGGGACAGGGGGTGTGGATGGCTACACCTTC.

The chain uses TRBV7-9 and TRBJ2-1; TRBD1 matches 9 bases. The CDR3 consists of 17 residues. The germline gives CDR1 SEHNR, CDR2 FQNEAQ (reference sequence). Unmatched junction bases numbered 7, after V lost 1 base and J lost 3 bases. This CDR3 is CASSLVPGTGYYNEQFF. CDR3 nucleotide sequence: TGTGCCAGCAGCTTAGTCCCCGGGACAGGGTACTACAATGAGCAGTTCTTC. Variable domain in full (rest from reference TRBV7-9 and TRBJ2-1): DTGVSQNPRHKITKRGQNVTFRCDPISEHNRLYWYRQTLGQGPEFLTYFQNEAQLEKSRLLSDRFSAERPKGSFSTLEIQRTEQGDSAMYLCASSLVPGTGYYNEQFFGPGTRLTVL.

A note on this clonotype: The CDR3 end shows no conserved phenylalanine or tryptophan, and so a read error is likely. The chain employs TRBV6-5 and TRBJ2-1; D is unclear. The CDR3 length is 11 residues. The germline gives CDR1 MNHEY, CDR2 SVGAGI. The V end was cut by 8 bases, the J end by 4 bases, with 6 bases between. As DNA, the CDR3 is TGTGCCAGCGCGACGTACAATGAGCAGTTCCTC. This sequence encodes CASATYNEQFL.

In its sample, this clonotype was seen a few times. The rearrangement links TRBV4-1 to TRBJ1-5; possible D gene TRBD1, 6 bases. Trimming removed 0 bases at V and 1 base at J, with 10 bases between. The CDR3 loop spans 16 amino acids. CDR1 MGHRA and CDR2 YSYEKL come from the germline V gene. In DNA form, the CDR3 reads TGCGCCAGCAGCCAAGATGGAAGGGGGAGCAATCAGCCCCAGCATTTT. Protein: CASSQDGRGSNQPQHF.

This clonotype has more than one count but fewer than ten. This chain joins TRBV30 and TRBJ1-1; D gene unclear. The CDR3 is 11 amino acids. From germline, CDR1 is GTSNPN and CDR2 SVGIG (reference sequence). With 0 bases removed from V and 3 bases from J, the gap between germline ends came to 2 bases. The CDR3 is CAWSVYTEAFF. The CDR3, as DNA: TGTGCCTGGAGTGTATACACTGAAGCTTTCTTT.

This clonotype was detected a few times. The chain uses TRBV4-1 and TRBJ1-1; D is unresolved. CDR3 length equals 14 residues. The germline gives CDR1 MGHRA, CDR2 YSYEKL. V shed 3 bases and J shed 4 bases, with 12 bases lying between them. As DNA, the CDR3 is TGCGCCAGCAGCCAGTCAACGAAACTCACTGAAGCTTTCTTT. This translates into CASSQSTKLTEAFF.

The chain employs TRBV7-3 and TRBJ1-1; D gene unclear. This CDR3 spans 15 amino acids. The V end lost 5 bases, the J end lost 3 bases, and 16 bases lay between the germline ends. In germline, CDR1 is SGHTA, CDR2 FQGTGA. The DNA for the CDR3 is TGTGCCAGCAGCCCCAGCCAAGTGCGGTACACTGAAGCTTTCTTT. Translation: CASSPSQVRYTEAFF.

This clonotype occurred a few times. This chain links TRBV11-2 with TRBJ2-3, with D possibly TRBD2 on 5 matching bases. Per the germline V gene, CDR1 is SGHAT and CDR2 is FQNNGV. This CDR3 contains 19 residues. Trimming cost V 2 bases and J 2 bases, with 23 bases left between them. The CDR3 loop reads CASSLTLAPRTDSTDTQYF. DNA of the CDR3: TGTGCCAGCAGCTTAACCCTTGCCCCGCGTACGGACTCCACAGATACGCAGTATTTT.

The chain has TRBV12-3 or TRBV12-4 and TRBJ2-3; TRBD1 might be the D (5 bases). This CDR3 is built from 13 residues. With 7 bases removed from V and 9 bases from J, the gap between germline ends came to 17 bases. The CDR3 DNA follows: TGTGCCAGCATTATAACTGGGGCTGGGACGCAGTATTTT. Protein: CASIITGAGTQYF.

This clonotype was seen at least ten times. The chain has TRBV6-2 or TRBV6-3 and TRBJ2-7; D call uncertain. CDR1 and CDR2 from the germline V gene are MNHEY and SVGEGT. V lost 6 bases, J lost 2 bases, and 8 bases lay in between. This CDR3 region has 12 residues. In nucleotides, the CDR3 is TGTGCCAGCAGCTTATGGACCTACGAGCAGTACTTC. Its protein is CASSLWTYEQYF.

The V and J genes are TRBV4-3 and TRBJ2-1; TRBD2 might be the D (5 bases). This CDR3 has 12 residues. V gave up 1 base and J gave up 8 bases, with 6 bases separating them. Germline assignment: CDR1 LGHNA and CDR2 YSLEER. In DNA form, the CDR3 reads TGCGCCAGCAGCCAAGCCGGGGATGAGCAGTTCTTC. Its translation is CASSQAGDEQFF.

This clonotype has ten or more counts. J is TRBJ2-2 and V is TRBV7-2, with TRBD1 matching 9 bases. From germline, CDR1 is SGHTA and CDR2 FQGNSA. V shed 4 bases, J shed 2 bases, and the junction held 5 bases outside the gene matches. This CDR3 has 16 amino acids. In DNA form, the CDR3 reads TGTGCCAGCAGCTGGGGACAGGGCCGAAACACCGGGGAGCTGTTTTTT. Protein sequence: CASSWGQGRNTGELFF.

This clonotype came up a few times. The V and J genes are TRBV4-1 and TRBJ2-6, with D perhaps matching TRBD1 (5 bases). This CDR3 contains 17 residues. Trimming took 1 base from V and 1 from J, leaving 11 bases between them. Germline assignment: CDR1 MGHRA and CDR2 YSYEKL. CDR3 nucleotides: TGCGCCAGCAGCCAAGCCGGACACGGGTCTGGGGCCAACGTCCTGACTTTC. Translating gives CASSQAGHGSGANVLTF.

This clonotype was counted many times. The CDR3: CASSLTGVKSSGANVLTF. For the CDR3, the DNA is TGTGCCAGCAGTCTAACAGGAGTAAAGAGCTCTGGGGCCAACGTCCTGACTTTC. The chain couples TRBV6-5 to TRBJ2-6; a weak D match, TRBD1 (5 bases). Germline loops: CDR1 MNHEY, CDR2 SVGAGI. Trimming cost V 5 bases and J 0 bases, with 17 bases left between them. This CDR3 region has 18 residues.

This rearrangement joins TRBV12-3 or TRBV12-4 to TRBJ2-7; D could derive from TRBD1 or TRBD2 (5 bases each). This CDR3 is built from 15 residues. The ends were cut back, 5 bases at V and 2 bases at J, with 16 bases in the middle. CDR3: CASSPIVGAPYEQYF. The CDR3 region has the DNA TGTGCCAGCAGTCCCATCGTCGGGGCACCCTACGAGCAGTACTTC.

Only a few counts were recorded for this clonotype. The rearrangement joins TRBV4-3 to TRBJ2-2; D ambiguous. This CDR3 spans 12 amino acids. Trimming removed 4 bases at V and 8 bases at J, with 8 bases between. Germline CDR1 and CDR2: LGHNA and YSLEER. CDR3 coding DNA: TGCGCCAGCAGCCTGAGCAGTGGGGAGCTGTTTTTT. Translation: CASSLSSGELFF.